A single sample is the source of the 4 T cell receptor beta chains below, sequenced in a study of monozygotic twins with inflammatory bowel disease. Each CDR3 protein gets one entry in TCRdb, which reprocessed the 5' RACE reads and gives no DNA. Found here are about 330,000 distinct CDR3 sequences; the top ten clones hold under 2.5%. Input material: blood. The receptors were gathered from a human donor with ulcerative colitis or Crohn's disease, or a healthy co-twin of an affected twin (not recorded which).

The V call is TRBV7-9, the J call TRBJ2-1. From germline, CDR1 is SEHNR and CDR2 FQNEAQ (reference sequence). This CDR3 region has 14 residues. Here the CDR3 reads CASSIKGPYNEQFF.

The J gene is TRBJ2-4, the V gene TRBV4-1; no DNA is available, so the TRBD1 call from TCRdb remains unchecked. The germline gives CDR1 MGHRA, CDR2 YSYEKL. There are 14 residues in the CDR3. CDR3 sequence reads: CASSQAGNKNIQYF.

The V and J genes are TRBV11-2 and TRBJ2-5; the TCRdb call, TRBD2, lacks DNA for checking. This CDR3 has 13 residues. Germline V gene sequence: CDR1 SGHAT, CDR2 FQNNGV. This CDR3 is CASSTSGQETQYF. The full variable domain, in which reference TRBV11-2 and TRBJ2-5 provide the parts outside the CDR3, is EAGVAQSPRYKIIEKRQSVAFWCNPISGHATLYWYQQILGQGPKLLIQFQNNGVVDDSQLPKDRFSAERLKGVDSTLKIQPAKLEDSAVYLCASSTSGQETQYFGPGTRLLVL.

The chain couples TRBV29-1 to TRBJ2-7; TCRdb gives TRBD2 as the D gene, but with no DNA this cannot be confirmed. CDR3 size: 12 residues. The germline CDR1 and CDR2 sequences are SQVTM and ANQGSEA. The chain's CDR3 is CSVYLLAGEQYF.